A single sample is the source of the 22 T cell receptor beta chains below, sequenced in a study of blood T cell repertoires in COVID-19. Measured with immunoSEQ multiplex PCR; TCRdb has only the in-frame clones, and not every one. The sample lists over 150,000 clones, roughly 80% occurring once. The source material was peripheral blood. The receptors originated from a man between 70 and 80 years old with active or convalescent COVID-19.

This clone was seen a handful of times. The rearrangement joins TRBV28 to TRBJ2-1; 7 bases map to TRBD1. The CDR3 is made up of 12 amino acids. The junction had 2 bases not matched to a gene; V was cut back by 8 bases and J by 4 bases. The germline V gene has CDR1 MDHEN and CDR2 SYDVKM. CDR3 sequence: CASGGQYNEQFF. The DNA of the CDR3 is TGTGCCAGCGGGGGACAGTACAATGAGCAGTTCTTC.

Here the CDR3 DNA reads TGTGCCAGCAGCAGGGACAGACCCTACGAGCAGTACTTC. This gives the protein CASSRDRPYEQYF. J is TRBJ2-7 and V is TRBV6-5; TRBD1 aligns across 7 bases. The CDR3 has 13 residues. V shed 6 bases, J shed 2 bases, and the junction held 4 bases outside the gene matches. Germline V gene data show CDR1 as MNHEY and CDR2 as SVGAGI.

This clone was observed a handful of times. The gene calls are TRBV6-5 and TRBJ1-2, with D hard to call. Deletions cut 6 bases from V and 4 bases from J, with 18 bases between. Per the germline V gene, CDR1 is MNHEY and CDR2 is SVGAGI. CDR3 size: 15 residues. Here the CDR3 reads CASRRSRDPIYGYTF. CDR3 bases: TGTGCCAGCAGGAGGAGCAGAGACCCCATCTATGGCTACACCTTC.

The rearrangement links TRBV28 to TRBJ1-3; no reliable D call. The CDR3 extends over 17 amino acids. V was clipped by 4 bases and J by 0 bases, with 16 bases between them. Germline V gene lookup returns CDR1 MDHEN and CDR2 SYDVKM. CDR3 in amino acids: CASSSPAGPSSGNTIYF. In DNA, the CDR3 is TGTGCCAGCAGTTCCCCAGCGGGCCCCAGCTCTGGAAACACCATATATTTT.

The chain uses TRBV7-2 and TRBJ1-3; D possibly corresponds to TRBD1 (5 bases). The V gene lost 4 bases and the J gene lost 1 base, with 17 bases spanning the gap. The CDR3 has 17 amino acids. Looked up from germline, CDR1 is SGHTA and CDR2 is FQGNSA. CDR3 nucleotides: TGTGCCAGCAGCTCCCAGGGCAGGACGCTATCTGGAAACACCATATATTTT. It is translated as CASSSQGRTLSGNTIYF.

This chain links TRBV13 with TRBJ2-5, with TRBD2 identical over 8 bases. CDR3 length equals 15 residues. CDR1 and CDR2 (germline): PRHDT, FYEKMQ (reference sequence). Germline trimming cut 6 bases from V and 5 bases from J; bases unmatched to any gene: 11. This CDR3 is CASSLSGGPSETQYF. The CDR3 coding sequence is TGTGCCAGCAGTTTAAGCGGGGGCCCCAGTGAGACCCAGTACTTC. The whole variable domain, filled in from reference TRBV13 and TRBJ2-5, reads AAGVIQSPRHLIKEKRETATLKCYPIPRHDTVYWYQQGPGQDPQFLISFYEKMQSDKGSIPDRFSAQQFSDYHSELNMSSLELGDSALYFCASSLSGGPSETQYFGPGTRLLVL.

This chain's CDR3 is CASSRKGTGQSNQPQHF. The CDR3 nucleotides read TGTGCCAGTAGTAGAAAAGGGACAGGGCAAAGCAATCAGCCCCAGCATTTT. The chain uses TRBV19 and TRBJ1-5; 9 bases map to TRBD1. Germline V lookup: CDR1 LNHDA, CDR2 SQIVND (reference sequence). With 4 bases clipped from V and 1 base from J, the junction kept 8 bases outside the gene matches. The length of the CDR3 is 17 residues. The full variable domain, its missing parts supplied by reference TRBV19 and TRBJ1-5, is DGGITQSPKYLFRKEGQNVTLSCEQNLNHDAMYWYRQDPGQGLRLIYYSQIVNDFQKGDIAEGYSVSREKKESFPLTVTSAQKNPTAFYLCASSRKGTGQSNQPQHFGDGTRLSIL.

CDR3 residues: CASSQGGHAPYEQYF. The DNA of the CDR3 is TGCGCCAGCAGCCAAGGTGGACATGCCCCCTACGAGCAGTACTTC. The chain employs TRBV4-1 and TRBJ2-7; D may be TRBD1 (5 bases). In germline, CDR1 is MGHRA, CDR2 YSYEKL. This CDR3 is 15 amino acids long. Trimming removed 1 base from V and 2 bases from J, with 12 bases in between.

J is TRBJ2-7 and V is TRBV6-5; 7 positions match TRBD1. CDR1 MNHEY and CDR2 SVGAGI come from the germline V gene. V lost 2 bases to trimming and J lost 0 bases; unmatched junction nucleotides: 1. This CDR3 contains 14 residues. The CDR3 coding sequence is TGTGCCAGCAGTTACGGGGACAGCTCCTACGAGCAGTACTTC. Protein: CASSYGDSSYEQYF.

The CDR3 nucleotides are TGTGCCAGCAGCGCGGACAGGGGGCCTGGAAACACCATATATTTT. Its translation: CASSADRGPGNTIYF. This chain uses TRBV9 with TRBJ1-3, with 11 bases matching TRBD1. The CDR3 totals 15 residues. Germline CDR1 SGDLS, CDR2 YYNGEE. V dropped 3 bases and J dropped 2; count of bases not matched to a gene: 1.

The chain combines TRBV25-1 with TRBJ2-7, with D possibly TRBD1 on 5 matching bases. The germline V gene encodes CDR1 MGHDK and CDR2 SYGVNS. V dropped 5 bases and J dropped 5 bases, with 16 bases sitting between them. The CDR3 loop spans 14 amino acids. The CDR3 DNA reads TGTGCCAGCAGTAAGACAGCTTCTCGGAACGAGCAGTACTTC. This codes for CASSKTASRNEQYF.

The chain links TRBV5-1 to TRBJ1-1; D ambiguous. Germline lookup yields CDR1 SGHRS and CDR2 YFSETQ. The CDR3 has 13 amino acids. V lost 1 base, J lost 1 base, and 5 bases lay in between. CDR3 protein: CASSLTPNTEAFF. The CDR3 coding sequence is TGCGCCAGCAGCTTGACACCGAACACTGAAGCTTTCTTT.

The V call is TRBV10-2, the J call TRBJ2-3; TRBD2 is a possible D gene (6 bases). Germline CDR1 and CDR2: WSHSY and SAAADI. Trimming left V 4 bases short and J 3 bases short, with 11 bases between. This CDR3 spans 14 amino acids. The CDR3 here is CASSVGGLTDTQYF. The DNA for the CDR3 is TGCGCCAGCAGTGTAGGAGGGCTGACAGATACGCAGTATTTT.

This chain links TRBV18 with TRBJ2-7; a weak D match, TRBD2 (6 bases). V was pared by 5 bases and J by 1 base, with 12 bases between. In germline, CDR1 is KGHSH, CDR2 LQKENI. The CDR3 has 14 residues. CDR3: CASSSGTDSYEQYF. CDR3 DNA sequence: TGTGCCAGCTCATCCGGGACTGATTCCTACGAGCAGTACTTC.

The gene calls are TRBV7-9 and TRBJ1-5, with 7 bases fitting TRBD1. The CDR3 covers 14 residues. The V gene's germline CDR1 is SEHNR and CDR2 FQNEAQ (reference sequence). Trimming removed 6 bases from V and 3 bases from J; junction bases left unmatched: 5. CDR3 in DNA: TGTGCCAGCAGTTTCGGACAGGTCAATCAGCCCCAGCATTTT. This translates into CASSFGQVNQPQHF.

The count of this clone is one. The chain is built from TRBV5-8 and TRBJ2-5, with a weak D call TRBD2 (5 bases). This CDR3 region has 14 residues. The germline gives CDR1 SGHTS, CDR2 YDEGEE. V was trimmed by 6 bases and J by 4 bases, leaving 16 bases between them. The CDR3 is CASNKRPGSETQYF. The CDR3 coding sequence is TGTGCCAGCAACAAGCGTCCGGGATCAGAGACCCAGTACTTC. Full variable domain (outside the CDR3, taken from reference TRBV5-8 and TRBJ2-5): EAGVTQSPTHLIKTRGQQATLRCSPISGHTSVYWYQQALGLGLQFLLWYDEGEERNRGNFPPRFSGRQFPNYSSELNVNALELEDSALYLCASNKRPGSETQYFGPGTRLLVL.

The rearrangement joins TRBV28 to TRBJ1-5, with 9 bases lining up with TRBD1. Germline trimming cut 4 bases from V and 2 bases from J; bases unmatched to any gene: 9. This CDR3 region has 17 residues. From germline, CDR1 is MDHEN and CDR2 SYDVKM. CDR3 DNA: TGTGCCAGCAGTTCTCGGGAACAGGGGGCCGGCAATCAGCCCCAGCATTTT. It encodes CASSSREQGAGNQPQHF. The whole variable domain, filled in from reference TRBV28 and TRBJ1-5, reads DVKVTQSSRYLVKRTGEKVFLECVQDMDHENMFWYRQDPGLGLRLIYFSYDVKMKEKGDIPEGYSVSREKKERFSLILESASTNQTSMYLCASSSREQGAGNQPQHFGDGTRLSIL.

The V and J genes are TRBV6-2 or TRBV6-3 and TRBJ2-7, with 12 bases matching TRBD2. Germline V gives CDR1 MNHEY, CDR2 SVGEGT. Unmatched junction bases numbered 4, after V lost 4 bases and J lost 6 bases. The CDR3 covers 14 residues. CDR3 residues: CASSFGLAGSEQYF. CDR3 DNA: TGTGCCAGCAGTTTCGGACTAGCGGGGAGCGAGCAGTACTTC.

This chain connects TRBV5-1 to TRBJ1-2; D perhaps matches TRBD1 (6 bases). The V gene's germline CDR1 is SGHRS and CDR2 YFSETQ. V was cut by 2 bases and J by 1 base, with 9 bases left in between. CDR3 size: 14 residues. CDR3 amino acids: CASSLQGNNYGYTF. The CDR3 region has the DNA TGCGCCAGCAGCTTACAGGGAAATAACTATGGCTACACCTTC.

CDR3 residues: CASSVPGTGGETQYF. For the CDR3, the DNA is TGTGCCAGCAGCGTACCCGGGACAGGGGGCGAGACCCAGTACTTC. The chain couples TRBV5-4 to TRBJ2-5; 12 bases align to TRBD1. The CDR3 runs to 15 residues. Trimming took 4 bases from V and 5 from J; bases not matched to a gene: 6. CDR1 is SGHNT and CDR2 is YYREEE in the germline V gene (reference sequence).

On this clone: Relative to the germline gene, one junction end is altered; a read error may explain this. The rearrangement uses TRBV6-2 or TRBV6-3 and TRBJ2-3; 11 nucleotides line up with TRBD2. Germline V gene sequence: CDR1 MNHEY, CDR2 SVGEGT. There are 17 residues in the CDR3. As DNA, the CDR3 is TGTGCCGGCAGTTTCACCCAGACTAGCGGGGGCACAGATACGCAGTATTTT. Encoded protein: CAGSFTQTSGGTDTQYF.

The V and J genes are TRBV28 and TRBJ2-2; 12 nucleotides line up with TRBD2. The junction had 5 bases not matched to a gene; V was cut back by 5 bases and J by 1 base. Germline loops: CDR1 MDHEN, CDR2 SYDVKM. This CDR3 has 17 amino acids. The CDR3 region has the DNA TGTGCCAGCAGTCACGGACTAGCGGGACTGAACACCGGGGAGCTGTTTTTT. Protein product: CASSHGLAGLNTGELFF.